Following are 12 T cell receptor beta chains from one sample sequenced in a study of CD8 T cells in ankylosing spondylitis. MiXCR, run by TCRdb on the 5' RACE reads, gives a single entry per CDR3 protein. This sample has approximately 290,000 distinct CDR3 sequences, with around 20% found just once. Sequencing was performed on blood, either unsorted or a sorted T cell fraction (not recorded which). Source of these receptors: a female donor with ankylosing spondylitis or in good health (not recorded which).

In nucleotides, the CDR3 is TGTGCCAGCAGCTTTAAAAAGGGGGGGTTGACAGGGATGTACTTCTCCTACAATGAGCAGTTCTTC. It codes for CASSFKKGGLTGMYFSYNEQFF. The chain couples TRBV5-8 to TRBJ2-1; D might be TRBD1 or TRBD2, each matching 7 bases. The germline V and J ends were trimmed by 2 bases and 0 bases, with 30 bases remaining between them. The CDR3 length is 22 residues. Germline CDR1 and CDR2: SGHTS and YDEGEE.

This clonotype has a handful of counts. This rearrangement joins TRBV5-6 to TRBJ2-7; 7 nucleotides agree with TRBD1. The CDR3 has 16 amino acids. Trimming at V came to 1 base and at J to 3 bases, leaving 10 bases not matched to a gene. The germline V gene encodes CDR1 SGHDT and CDR2 YYEEEE. Here the CDR3 reads CASSLNGVQGYYEQYF. DNA for the CDR3: TGTGCCAGCAGCTTGAATGGAGTACAGGGGTACTACGAGCAGTACTTC.

There are many counts of this clonotype. The chain carries TRBV12-3 or TRBV12-4 and TRBJ1-1; possibly TRBD1 for D (6 bases). V was cut by 2 bases and J by 5 bases, with 9 bases left in between. The CDR3 runs to 13 residues. The CDR3 DNA reads TGTGCCAGCAGTTTAATCAGGGGAACTGAAGCTTTCTTT. Its protein is CASSLIRGTEAFF.

This clonotype was counted ten times or more. The chain recombines TRBV20-1 with TRBJ1-1; TRBD1 aligns across 8 bases. V dropped 3 bases and J dropped 0; count of bases not matched to a gene: 6. CDR3 length equals 15 residues. Germline CDR1 and CDR2: DFQATT and SNEGSKA (reference sequence). CDR3 nucleotides: TGCAGTGCTAGTGACGACAGGGGCCTGAACACTGAAGCTTTCTTT. Translation: CSASDDRGLNTEAFF.

This clonotype was observed a handful of times. The J gene is TRBJ2-5, the V gene TRBV7-9; the D gene is possibly TRBD1 (5 bases). The CDR3 consists of 13 residues. Trimming removed 8 bases from V and 1 base from J, with 11 bases in between. Germline CDR1 and CDR2: SEHNR and FQNEAQ (reference sequence). CDR3 protein: CASGRQPQETQYF. CDR3 DNA sequence: TGTGCCAGCGGAAGACAGCCCCAAGAGACCCAGTACTTC. The full variable domain, with the rest looked up from reference TRBV7-9 and TRBJ2-5, is DTGVSQNPRHKITKRGQNVTFRCDPISEHNRLYWYRQTLGQGPEFLTYFQNEAQLEKSRLLSDRFSAERPKGSFSTLEIQRTEQGDSAMYLCASGRQPQETQYFGPGTRLLVL.

This chain joins TRBV6-5 and TRBJ2-3, with D unclear. V lost 0 bases, J lost 4 bases, and 11 bases lay in between. Per germline, CDR1 MNHEY and CDR2 SVGAGI. The CDR3 sequence is 15 residues long. DNA of the CDR3: TGTGCCAGCAGTTACTCGAATCAGCTCCCAGATACGCAGTATTTT. Translated, it gives CASSYSNQLPDTQYF.

A few counts support this clonotype. The chain combines TRBV6-1 with TRBJ2-3; 9 bases line up with TRBD1. The CDR3 consists of 14 residues. V dropped 7 bases and J dropped 4; count of bases not matched to a gene: 6. Germline V CDR1 and CDR2: MNHNS, SASEGT. CDR3 DNA: TGTGCCAGCAACCGGGGACAGGGCGCAGATACGCAGTATTTT. Its protein is CASNRGQGADTQYF.

This clonotype was counted between two and nine times. The chain joins TRBV20-1 to TRBJ2-7; weak D call: TRBD1 (6 bases). CDR3 length equals 14 residues. The germline V gene encodes CDR1 DFQATT and CDR2 SNEGSKA (reference sequence). The V and J ends lost 5 bases and 6 bases respectively, with 20 bases between them. CDR3 bases: TGCAGTGCTCCCAGGGGAGCATTCCCGCGCGAGCAGTACTTC. This translates into CSAPRGAFPREQYF.

This clonotype was recorded many times. The chain recombines TRBV4-3 with TRBJ1-4; no clear D gene. Germline V gives CDR1 LGHNA, CDR2 YSLEER. This CDR3 contains 14 residues. Trimming took 8 bases from V and 4 from J, leaving 14 bases between them. CDR3 bases: TGCGCCAGCGGCAGCGGGCAAAATAATGAAAAACTGTTTTTT. It is translated as CASGSGQNNEKLFF.

This clonotype was picked up a small number of times. The chain recombines TRBV6-6 with TRBJ2-7; D remains unclear. In germline, CDR1 is MNHNY, CDR2 SVGAGI (reference sequence). This CDR3 contains 11 residues. V was pared by 5 bases and J by 6 bases, with 8 bases between. The CDR3 sequence: CASSPRVEQYF. In nucleotides, the CDR3 is TGTGCCAGCAGTCCCCGGGTCGAGCAGTACTTC.

This clonotype has ten or more counts. The chain links TRBV5-1 to TRBJ2-1, with 9 bases that match TRBD2. The ends lost 4 bases at V and 7 bases at J; junction bases unmatched: 6. Per germline, CDR1 SGHRS and CDR2 YFSETQ. The CDR3 sequence is 14 residues long. The CDR3 is CASSLGLALNEQFF. CDR3 bases: TGCGCCAGCAGCCTGGGACTAGCCCTGAATGAGCAGTTCTTC.

The V call is TRBV6-1, the J call TRBJ1-1; D gene unclear. The V gene's germline CDR1 is MNHNS and CDR2 SASEGT. With 6 bases removed from V and 1 base from J, the gap between germline ends came to 12 bases. The CDR3 sequence is 14 residues long. CDR3 in DNA: TGTGCCAGCAGGTCGAGGGAGGGGAACACTGAAGCTTTCTTT. Its translation: CASRSREGNTEAFF.